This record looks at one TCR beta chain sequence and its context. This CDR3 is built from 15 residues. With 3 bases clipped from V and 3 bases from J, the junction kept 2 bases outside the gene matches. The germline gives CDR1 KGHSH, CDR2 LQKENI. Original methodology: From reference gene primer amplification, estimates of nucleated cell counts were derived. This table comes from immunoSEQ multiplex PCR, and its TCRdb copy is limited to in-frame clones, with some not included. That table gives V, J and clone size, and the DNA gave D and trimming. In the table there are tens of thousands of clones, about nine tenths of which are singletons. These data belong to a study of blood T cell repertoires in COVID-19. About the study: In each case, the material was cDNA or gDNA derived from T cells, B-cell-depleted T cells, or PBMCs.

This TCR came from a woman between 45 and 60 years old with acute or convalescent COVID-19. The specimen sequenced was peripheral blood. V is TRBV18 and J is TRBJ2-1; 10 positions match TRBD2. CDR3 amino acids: CASSPSGRDYNEQFF. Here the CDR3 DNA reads TGTGCCAGCTCACCGAGCGGGAGGGACTACAATGAGCAGTTCTTC.